Given below is one T cell receptor (beta chain) in context. Its antigen is undetermined. Per germline, CDR1 SGHTA and CDR2 FQGNSA. Trimming took off 4 bases at V and 2 bases at J, with 15 bases between the two ends. The CDR3 is 15 amino acids. The run depth of the assay was deep. The method was immunoSEQ multiplex PCR; TCRdb's version includes in-frame clones alone and lacks a portion of them. Of about 960,000 clones listed, more than 75% are singletons. The data belong to a study of shared clonotypes between healthy human individuals. Study background: Serving as donors were two women and a few men, whose ages spanned 18 to 49.

Study results and caveats: Four donors held around 5% of naive CD4 clonotypes in common. Naive subsets typically showed greater estimated richness than memory subsets.

The TCR was taken from a man in his late teens or twenties in good health. The sample taken for sequencing was memory CD4+ T cells sorted from blood. Subset reported: CD45RA-negative fraction. This chain links TRBV7-2 with TRBJ2-7, with a tentative D call TRBD1 (7 bases). The CDR3 here is CASSYGRGVTYEQYF. The CDR3 DNA reads TGTGCCAGCAGCTACGGCAGGGGGGTAACCTACGAGCAGTACTTC.